The 3 T cell receptor beta chains below come from one sample, sequenced in a study of T cell changes during pregnancy in multiple sclerosis (dated by TCRdb to 2018 to 2020). The library was obtained by the immunoSEQ multiplex PCR assay. TCRdb stores this immuneACCESS table with in-frame sequences only. Part of the clones is absent; in the studies checked, under half of the shortfall reflects unresolved V genes, and no reason is known for the rest. This sample lists roughly 52,000 clones; more than 80% were detected once. Clones ranked in the top ten supply 0.55% to 0.65% of the sample. The material was CD4+ T cells from peripheral blood mononuclear cells, obtained in the first trimester of pregnancy. The receptors stem from a female donor with multiple sclerosis, enrolled in a pregnancy study.

The V and J genes are TRBV7-6 and TRBJ1-6, with a tentative D call TRBD1 (5 bases). V was pared by 2 bases and J by 7 bases, with 9 bases between. This CDR3 spans 14 amino acids. CDR1 is SGHVS, CDR2 FNYEAQ, per germline. In DNA form, the CDR3 reads TGTGCCAGCAGCTTACAGGGTTCCAATTCACCCCTCCACTTT. It translates to CASSLQGSNSPLHF.

V and J are TRBV6-5 and TRBJ1-2, with TRBD1 as a possible D gene (6 bases). The V and J ends lost 6 bases and 6 bases respectively, with 8 bases between them. There are 11 residues in the CDR3. CDR1 and CDR2 (germline): MNHEY, SVGAGI. The CDR3 DNA reads as TGTGCCAGCAGAACAGGGCATGGCTACACCTTC. This gives the protein CASRTGHGYTF.

V gene TRBV7-3 combines with J gene TRBJ2-5, with 7 bases identical to TRBD2. Per the germline V gene, CDR1 is SGHTA and CDR2 is FQGTGA. The CDR3 contains 20 residues. The trim removed 4 bases at V and 5 bases at J, leaving 25 bases unmatched. CDR3 residues: CASSSTGVKRGGLFRETQYF. In DNA, the CDR3 is TGTGCCAGCAGCTCTACGGGAGTAAAGCGGGGAGGATTATTTAGGGAGACCCAGTACTTC.